This TCR beta chain is from a study of blood T cell repertoires in COVID-19. At the level of the study: Samples taken during acute and convalescent COVID-19 were collected in the United States, Italy and Spain. T cells, B-cell-depleted T cells, or PBMCs provided the cDNA or gDNA that served as material.

Original analysis: Estimates of nucleated cell counts were drawn from the amplification of reference gene primers. The protocol was immunoSEQ multiplex PCR, while the TCRdb copy is restricted to in-frame clones and leaves out a portion. Clonal size and the V and J genes are those of that table, whereas D and trimming came from the DNA. Of about 210,000 clones in the sample, more than 85% were seen once. The receptor's source is a man aged 55-75 years with acute or convalescent COVID-19. Sequenced input: peripheral blood.

CDR3 sequence reads: CASSYHRGMTNEKLFF. The CDR3 nucleotides are TGTGCCAGCAGTTACCACAGGGGAATGACTAATGAAAAACTGTTTTTT. This chain links TRBV6-6 with TRBJ1-4, with TRBD1 matching 7 bases. This CDR3 region has 16 residues. V was pared by 2 bases and J by 2 bases, with 5 bases of the junction left unmatched. Germline V gene data show CDR1 as MNHNY and CDR2 as SVGAGI (reference sequence).